One and the same sample provided the 14 T cell receptor beta chains below, sequenced in a study of Ad26.COV2.S vaccination and SARS-CoV-2 variants. Treatment: around 19 received Ad26.COV2.S at low or high dose, single or two shots; about five received placebo; per-sample allocation not given. Repertoires come from day 63 after the first vaccine or placebo injection. TCRdb keeps only in-frame clones here, not all; method: immunoSEQ multiplex PCR. Of roughly 390,000 clones listed, around nine tenths were seen once; the top ten hold approximately 3.7%. Sequenced here: peripheral blood, sampled in a trial of Ad26.COV2.S vaccine versus placebo. These receptor sequences come from a person between 18 and 60 years old who received the Ad26.COV2.S COVID-19 vaccine or a placebo.

This sequence joins TRBV7-2 and TRBJ1-3; D gene ambiguous. V was pared by 1 base and J by 1 base, with 8 bases between. CDR1 and CDR2 (germline): SGHTA, FQGNSA. This CDR3 has 15 amino acids. Written as DNA, the CDR3 is TGTGCCAGCAGCTTAGGCAGGTCGTCTGGAAACACCATATATTTT. This gives the protein CASSLGRSSGNTIYF.

The V call is TRBV6-6, the J call TRBJ1-2, with D tentatively TRBD1 (5 bases). The CDR3 runs to 11 residues. The germline V and J ends were trimmed by 6 bases and 8 bases, with 10 bases remaining between them. Germline-derived CDR1 and CDR2 are MNHNY and SVGAGI (reference sequence). CDR3 nucleotide sequence: TGTGCCAGCAGAGGGGCGAGGGGCTACACCTTC. It encodes CASRGARGYTF.

The rearrangement uses TRBV3-1 (or the pseudogene TRBV3-2) and TRBJ2-1; D may be TRBD2 (7 bases). The germline V gene encodes CDR1 LGHDT and CDR2 YNNKEL (reference sequence). V was pared by 4 bases and J by 6 bases, with 25 bases between. The CDR3 is 18 residues long. The CDR3 nucleotides read TGTGCCAGCAGCCGTAGGGGGGGAGGGTCTCGGGGACCCAATGAGCAGTTCTTC. Translation gives CASSRRGGGSRGPNEQFF.

In the case of this clone: Different DNA sequences within this sample yield the same CDR3. The J gene is TRBJ1-6, the V gene TRBV5-1, with D perhaps matching TRBD1 (5 bases). The CDR3 covers 15 residues. The V gene's germline CDR1 is SGHRS and CDR2 YFSETQ. V lost 0 bases and J 7 bases, leaving 11 bases between the germline ends. The CDR3 nucleotides read TGCGCCAGCAGCTTGGAAGGGGTCGGGAATTCACCCCTCCACTTT. This gives the protein CASSLEGVGNSPLHF.

This chain uses TRBV6-5 with TRBJ1-1; D gene unclear. V dropped 0 bases and J dropped 1 base, with 9 bases sitting between them. In germline, CDR1 is MNHEY, CDR2 SVGAGI. The CDR3 is 15 residues long. CDR3 bases: TGTGCCAGCAGTTACTCGAAAACCTGGAACACTGAAGCTTTCTTT. Residues: CASSYSKTWNTEAFF.

The rearrangement joins TRBV4-1 to TRBJ2-5; 7 bases match TRBD2. Germline assignment: CDR1 MGHRA and CDR2 YSYEKL. Trimming cost V 3 bases and J 2 bases; bases outside gene matches: 9. This CDR3 has 16 residues. CDR3 in DNA: TGCGCCAGCAGCCAGCTTGGACTAGGGGTACAAGAGACCCAGTACTTC. It yields the protein CASSQLGLGVQETQYF.

The chain couples TRBV6-1 to TRBJ2-1; TRBD2 aligns across 15 bases. J lost 9 bases, V lost 3 bases, and 9 bases had no gene match. In germline, CDR1 is MNHNS, CDR2 SASEGT. There are 17 residues in the CDR3. The CDR3 nucleotides read TGTGCCAGCAGTGACCCTCTAGGACTAGCGGGGGGGCTTGAGCAGTTCTTC. It specifies CASSDPLGLAGGLEQFF.

The chain couples TRBV6-5 to TRBJ2-1, with 13 bases aligning to TRBD2. The V and J ends lost 6 bases and 5 bases, in that order; junction bases with no gene match: 4. The germline gives CDR1 MNHEY, CDR2 SVGAGI. This CDR3 has 15 amino acids. CDR3 in amino acids: CASRGGLAGNNEQFF. The CDR3 bases are TGTGCCAGCAGGGGGGGACTAGCGGGGAACAATGAGCAGTTCTTC.

About this clone itself: Different DNA sequences within this sample yield the same CDR3. V and J are TRBV9 and TRBJ2-1, with D perhaps given as TRBD1 or TRBD2 (5 bases each). From germline, CDR1 is SGDLS and CDR2 YYNGEE. This CDR3 comprises 13 residues. Trimming took 2 bases from V and 5 from J, leaving 8 bases between them. The DNA for the CDR3 is TGTGCCAGCAGCGTCGGGACCAACAATGAGCAGTTCTTC. Its protein is CASSVGTNNEQFF.

The V call is TRBV5-4, the J call TRBJ2-5; D is ambiguous. V dropped 4 bases and J dropped 6 bases, with 16 bases sitting between them. CDR3 length: 14 amino acids. Germline CDR1 reads SGHNT; CDR2 reads YYREEE (reference sequence). DNA of the CDR3: TGTGCCAGCAGCCCCGACTTGGCGTTGCAGACCCAGTACTTC. It encodes CASSPDLALQTQYF.

The chain uses TRBV29-1 and TRBJ2-7; TRBD2 aligns across 7 bases. Germline CDR1 SQVTM, CDR2 ANQGSEA. The CDR3 runs 13 residues. The trim removed 3 bases at V and 2 bases at J, leaving 4 bases unmatched. This CDR3 reads CSVEWEGTYEQYF. CDR3 coding DNA: TGCAGCGTTGAGTGGGAGGGAACCTACGAGCAGTACTTC.

J is TRBJ1-3 and V is TRBV20-1; weak D call: TRBD1 (6 bases). V shed 3 bases and J shed 4 bases, with 25 bases lying between them. The CDR3 runs to 18 residues. The germline V gene encodes CDR1 DFQATT and CDR2 SNEGSKA (reference sequence). Written as DNA, the CDR3 is TGCAGTGCTAGTAACGCGTCCCCGGAACAGGGCGGAGGAAACACCATATATTTT. Protein product: CSASNASPEQGGGNTIYF.

Comment on this clone: The sample carries other DNA sequences with the same CDR3. The V gene is TRBV27, the J gene TRBJ1-1; D is unresolved. With 0 bases removed from V and 0 bases from J, the gap between germline ends came to 2 bases. This CDR3 is built from 13 residues. From germline, CDR1 is MNHEY and CDR2 SMNVEV (reference sequence). The CDR3 loop is CASSLSLNTEAFF. The DNA for the CDR3 is TGTGCCAGCAGTTTATCGCTGAACACTGAAGCTTTCTTT.

The J gene is TRBJ2-1, the V gene TRBV21-1; the table's D call TRBD2 went unverified against the DNA. TRBV21-1 represents a pseudogene. The CDR3 consists of 17 residues. CDR3 residues: CASSKAGLAGGPFEQFF. CDR3 nucleotides: TGTGCCAGCAGCAAAGCTGGACTAGCGGGGGGGCCGTTTGAGCAGTTCTTC.